The 15 T cell receptor beta chains listed next were all sequenced from one sample in a study of blood T cell repertoires in COVID-19. The protocol was immunoSEQ multiplex PCR, while the TCRdb copy is restricted to in-frame clones and leaves out a portion. The table lists about 24,000 clones, about 82% of them singletons. Material: peripheral blood. The receptors were gathered from a human donor with active COVID-19. The donor label of this sample is uncertain.

The chain is built from TRBV5-6 and TRBJ2-5; 7 bases map to TRBD2. CDR3 size: 14 residues. CDR1 is SGHDT and CDR2 is YYEEEE in the germline V gene. V gave up 6 bases and J gave up 2 bases; unmatched junction bases: 7. The CDR3 DNA follows: TGTGCCAGCACTCTGGGGAGGGGACAAGAGACCCAGTACTTC. This translates into CASTLGRGQETQYF.

The gene calls are TRBV6-5 and TRBJ2-3; the match to TRBD1 covers 9 bases. Germline assignment: CDR1 MNHEY and CDR2 SVGAGI. Unmatched junction bases numbered 6, after V lost 2 bases and J lost 3 bases. CDR3 length: 16 amino acids. The DNA of the CDR3 is TGTGCCAGCAGTTACCAGGGACAGGGTATGACAGATACGCAGTATTTT. This encodes CASSYQGQGMTDTQYF.

This chain uses TRBV12-3 or TRBV12-4 with TRBJ2-7; no firm D call. The CDR3 has 12 residues. V dropped 6 bases and J dropped 2 bases, with 8 bases sitting between them. CDR3 amino acids: CASSLGTYEQYF. The CDR3 coding sequence is TGTGCCAGCAGCCTTGGCACCTACGAGCAGTACTTC.

The chain recombines TRBV27 with TRBJ2-7; maybe TRBD1 (6 bases). V was shortened by 6 bases and J by 6 bases, with 18 bases between the two germline ends. Germline CDR1 MNHEY, CDR2 SMNVEV (reference sequence). The CDR3 totals 14 residues. Here the CDR3 reads CASRSSMGAGEQYF. Written as DNA, the CDR3 is TGTGCCAGCAGGAGTTCAATGGGGGCTGGCGAGCAGTACTTC.

This chain uses TRBV6-5 with TRBJ2-7, with 11 positions matching TRBD2. The CDR3 totals 14 residues. After removal of 6 bases from V and 1 base from J, the junction contained 2 bases not matched to a gene. CDR1 and CDR2 (germline): MNHEY, SVGAGI. Written as DNA, the CDR3 is TGTGCCAGCAGGGCTAGCGGGGGGTCCTACGAGCAGTACTTC. Amino acids: CASRASGGSYEQYF.

The rearrangement joins TRBV6-6 to TRBJ1-3; D uncertain. Germline loops: CDR1 MNHNY, CDR2 SVGAGI (reference sequence). V was shortened by 2 bases and J by 8 bases, with 13 bases between the two germline ends. CDR3 size: 14 residues. The CDR3 coding sequence is TGTGCCAGCAGTTACGACTCGGTGGTGGACACCATATATTTT. The encoded protein is CASSYDSVVDTIYF.

The chain employs TRBV18 and TRBJ2-3, with TRBD1 matching 7 bases. Trimming removed 3 bases from V and 4 bases from J; junction bases left unmatched: 13. From germline, CDR1 is KGHSH and CDR2 LQKENI. The CDR3 spans 17 residues. The CDR3 DNA sequence: TGTGCCAGCTCACCGTATCCCGGGACAGTAGGACCAGATACGCAGTATTTT. It is translated as CASSPYPGTVGPDTQYF.

The chain joins TRBV10-3 to TRBJ2-7; D perhaps matches TRBD2 (5 bases). The V gene's germline CDR1 is ENHRY and CDR2 SYGVKD. The CDR3 consists of 12 residues. V was shortened by 5 bases and J by 4 bases, with 9 bases between the two germline ends. CDR3 DNA: TGTGCCATCAGTAGCGGAGATTACGAGCAGTACTTC. Protein: CAISSGDYEQYF.

V and J are TRBV5-5 and TRBJ1-2, with a possible D match to TRBD1 (6 bases). Trimming shortened V by 2 bases and J by 7 bases, and 21 bases separated the two germline ends. CDR3 size: 16 residues. Looked up from germline, CDR1 is SGHKS and CDR2 is YYEKEE (reference sequence). The CDR3 reads CASSLSPGQIFSGYTF. CDR3 DNA: TGTGCCAGCAGCTTATCTCCGGGACAAATTTTCTCTGGCTACACCTTC.

This chain links TRBV5-8 with TRBJ2-1; TRBD2 aligns across 9 bases. CDR1 is SGHTS, CDR2 YDEGEE, per germline. The CDR3 is 17 amino acids. After removal of 0 bases from V and 0 bases from J, the junction contained 4 bases not matched to a gene. CDR3: CASSLGAGGSSYNEQFF. The CDR3 bases are TGTGCCAGCAGCTTGGGAGCGGGGGGTAGCTCCTACAATGAGCAGTTCTTC.

The V and J genes are TRBV7-2 and TRBJ2-7; 11 nucleotides match TRBD2. Germline CDR1 SGHTA, CDR2 FQGNSA. V gave up 5 bases and J gave up 2 bases; unmatched junction bases: 8. This CDR3 region has 16 residues. CDR3 protein: CASSTRTSGSPYEQYF. The DNA for the CDR3 is TGTGCCAGCAGCACGAGAACTAGCGGGAGTCCCTACGAGCAGTACTTC.

This chain uses TRBV6-5 with TRBJ1-5; D gene uncertain. V shed 6 bases and J shed 0 bases, with 9 bases lying between them. Germline V gives CDR1 MNHEY, CDR2 SVGAGI. The CDR3 is made up of 14 amino acids. The CDR3 sequence: CASRPEYSNQPQHF. The CDR3 DNA is TGTGCCAGCAGACCCGAGTATAGCAATCAGCCCCAGCATTTT.

V gene TRBV5-1 combines with J gene TRBJ2-3; 11 nucleotides line up with TRBD2. The CDR3 runs 16 residues. V was pared by 3 bases and J by 6 bases, with 9 bases of the junction left unmatched. Per germline, CDR1 SGHRS and CDR2 YFSETQ. The chain's CDR3 is CASSSLAGVSFDTQYF. For the CDR3, the DNA is TGCGCCAGCAGCTCACTAGCGGGGGTATCATTCGATACGCAGTATTTT.

V and J are TRBV5-4 and TRBJ1-6, with D perhaps TRBD1 (6 bases). CDR1 and CDR2 from the germline V gene are SGHNT and YYREEE (reference sequence). V dropped 1 base and J dropped 10 bases, with 15 bases sitting between them. CDR3 length equals 15 residues. The chain's CDR3 is CASSLQGRVKSPLHF. CDR3 nucleotides: TGTGCCAGCAGCTTGCAGGGGCGCGTGAAATCACCCCTCCACTTT.

The chain has TRBV28 and TRBJ2-7, with 7 bases aligning to TRBD1. CDR3 length: 13 residues. The V and J ends lost 3 bases and 3 bases, in that order; junction bases with no gene match: 2. The V gene's germline CDR1 is MDHEN and CDR2 SYDVKM. The CDR3 bases are TGTGCCAGCAGTTTGCCAGGGGGCTACGAGCAGTACTTC. As protein: CASSLPGGYEQYF.